Here is one T cell receptor (beta chain) with its context. The antigen is unknown. This sample stems from a study of PD-1 blockade in classical Hodgkin lymphoma. Study at large: Each patient was given nivolumab 3 mg/kg through a vein every 2 weeks. Broader study findings: Exclusion covered patients beginning nivolumab under 1 year post-ASCT. TCR diversity rose significantly by C4D1 in CD4+ but not CD8+ cells. Although disease activity or prior therapy may be involved, causes of the repertoire differences remain undefined.

Germline V gives CDR1 LGHNA, CDR2 YSLEER. The V end lost 1 base, the J end lost 6 bases, and 16 bases lay between the germline ends. This CDR3 has 17 amino acids. Assay: immunoSEQ multiplex PCR; the TCRdb copy retains only in-frame clones and omits some. The sample holds just over 35,000 clones, around 70% seen once. All patients relapsed after autologous stem cell transplantation, and brentuximab vedotin exposure varied. The receptor's source is a human donor with classical Hodgkin lymphoma. The chain combines TRBV4-3 with TRBJ1-6, with a tentative D call TRBD1 (6 bases). The specimen comprised peripheral blood mononuclear cells (PBMCs), sampled before the second cycle of nivolumab. The CDR3 loop is CASSQGARGTSNSPLHF. In DNA, the CDR3 is TGCGCCAGCAGCCAAGGAGCAAGGGGGACGAGTAATTCACCCCTCCACTTT.